This T cell receptor (beta chain) comes out of a study of CD8 T cells in ankylosing spondylitis. Study-level results: A TCR beta motif made of eight highly homologous variants seemed typical of ankylosing spondylitis blood. There was reportedly significant enrichment of clones that were disease-linked in matched ankylosing spondylitis synovial fluid.

TCRdb used MiXCR to reprocess the 5' RACE reads, holding one entry per CDR3 protein. The data show 100,000 to 150,000 distinct CDR3 sequences, around 7% seen once. This clonotype was counted many times. The antigen is undetermined. Germline CDR1 MGHRA, CDR2 YSYEKL. Trimming removed 6 bases at V and 5 bases at J, with 17 bases between. This CDR3 contains 15 residues. The gene calls are TRBV4-1 and TRBJ1-5; D gene uncertain. The TCR sequence derives from a male donor with ankylosing spondylitis or in good health (not recorded which). The material sequenced was blood, either unsorted or a sorted T cell fraction (not recorded which). The CDR3 nucleotides are TGCGCCAGCAGTCTTCCGACACAAATTGATCAGCCCCAGCATTTT. Translation: CASSLPTQIDQPQHF.